Listed below are T cell receptor beta chains from one sample, sequenced in a study of technical replicates of blood from a handful of donors. Produced via immunoSEQ multiplex PCR; TCRdb's table is partial and in-frame only. The data contain roughly 80,000 clones, about 96% of them singletons. The sample taken for sequencing was T cells isolated from PBMCs. The receptors were gathered from a human donor in good health. Each CDR3 is given with its conserved first and last residue. The order of the fields is clone size, D gene, V gene, J gene, CDR3 DNA, CDR3 protein. D genes are given only for firm matches. Rows give clone size only sometimes, using once, few, many, or a class for an expanded clone.

-	TRBD2	TRBV5-4	TRBJ2-1	TGTGCCAGCAGCTTGGTAGCTAGCGGGGCGGAAGATAATGAGCAGTTCTTC	CASSLVASGAEDNEQFF
-	TRBD1	TRBV5-1	TRBJ1-1	TGCGCCAGCAGCCCCCGGGACAGCTATTTCAATAGTTTAGAGAACACTGAAGCTTTCTTT	CASSPRDSYFNSLENTEAFF
-	TRBD2	TRBV9	TRBJ2-3	TGTGCCAGCAGCGTAGAGATGGGACTAGCGGGGGAAAAAGATACGCAGTATTTT	CASSVEMGLAGEKDTQYF
once	TRBD2	TRBV7-6	TRBJ2-7	TGTGCCAGCAGCTCTAGCGGGGGGTCCTACGAGCAGTACTTC	CASSSSGGSYEQYF
once	-	TRBV7-8	TRBJ2-1	TGTGCCAGCAGCCCCCCCGGGGAATCCTACAATGAGCAGTTCTTC	CASSPPGESYNEQFF
-	-	TRBV5-1	TRBJ2-7	TGCGCCAGCAGCCCCGACAATCCCTACGAGCAGTACTTC	CASSPDNPYEQYF
-	-	TRBV11-2	TRBJ2-1	TGTGCCAGCAGTAATCTAGACAATGAGCAGTTCTTC	CASSNLDNEQFF
-	-	TRBV28	TRBJ1-2	TGTGCCAGCAGTTTCCACCCACAGGTTTCATTTCGTGGCTACACCTTC	CASSFHPQVSFRGYTF
-	-	TRBV7-9	TRBJ1-2	TGTGCCAGCAGCCCCAGCGGCAGAGCGAAGGTCTATGGCTACACCTTC	CASSPSGRAKVYGYTF
once	-	TRBV5-4	TRBJ1-2	TGTGCCAGCAGCTCACAGGGCAACTATGGCTACACCTTC	CASSSQGNYGYTF
-	TRBD1	TRBV28	TRBJ2-7	TGTGCCAGCAGTTCCTCCGGGACAGGGGATCGCTACGAGCAGTACTTC	CASSSSGTGDRYEQYF
-	-	TRBV5-1	TRBJ1-1	TGCGCCAGCAGCTTGGCTCCGGGACATCTCTTTATGCGAGCTTTCTTT	CASSLAPGHLFMRAFF
once	-	TRBV29-1	TRBJ2-2	TGCAGCGTTGGGGGAGGGAACACCGGGGAGCTGTTTTTT	CSVGGGNTGELFF
once	TRBD1	TRBV7-9	TRBJ2-3	TGTGCCAGCAGCTTAGCGCGACAGGGTGGAGATACGCAGTATTTT	CASSLARQGGDTQYF
few	-	TRBV7-9	TRBJ1-1	TGTGCCAGCGTCCTTCTGAACACTGAAGCTTTCTTT	CASVLLNTEAFF
-	TRBD1	TRBV7-8	TRBJ1-2	TGTGCCAGCAGCTCGGGGAGAGACAGGGGGCATGGCTACACCTTC	CASSSGRDRGHGYTF
-	-	TRBV6-6	TRBJ1-3	TGTGCCAGCTCAGTCGCGGGAGACTCTGGAAACACCATATATTTT	CASSVAGDSGNTIYF
-	TRBD1	TRBV6-5	TRBJ2-7	TGTGCCAGCAGTTCACAGGGGGGCTCCTACGAGCAGTACTTC	CASSSQGGSYEQYF
once	TRBD2	TRBV11-2	TRBJ2-1	TGTGCCAGCAGCTCCCTCGGCGGGGGAAATAGAGAGAATGAGCAGTTCTTC	CASSSLGGGNRENEQFF
-	-	TRBV14	TRBJ1-1	TGTGCCAGCAGCCTAAGTGCGGGTGCGTCTGAAGCTTTCTTT	CASSLSAGASEAFF
-	-	TRBV6-5	TRBJ1-5	TGTGCCAGCAGTTACTCGTGGCAGGGGAATCAGCCCCAGCATTTT	CASSYSWQGNQPQHF
-	-	TRBV6-1	TRBJ1-1	TGTGCCAGCAGTGAGGGTTGGGCAACTGAAGCTTTCTTT	CASSEGWATEAFF
once	-	TRBV28	TRBJ1-2	TGTGCCAGCAGTTTGGGAGGGGTTTATTATGGCTACACCTTC	CASSLGGVYYGYTF